This TCR beta chain was profiled in a study of cytomegalovirus exposure and HLA in healthy donors. V trimming: 0 bases; J trimming: 4 bases; junction bases outside the gene matches: 6. The CDR3 is 16 amino acids. The germline CDR1 and CDR2 sequences are LGHNA and YSLEER. Points from the study as a whole: Later analysis showed most CMV-associated TCR beta chains appearing HLA-restricted. Exclusion applied to some V segments, including TRBV6-2 and TRBV6-3, as they were indistinguishable. V- and J-gene trimming in TCR beta was tied to a missense DCLRE1C variant by an analysis performed later.

Points on this clone: Its target is unknown.

PCR involved 60 Vbeta and 13 Jbeta primers. Sequencing was performed with immunoSEQ multiplex PCR; in TCRdb, only in-frame clones are kept and a portion is missing. The sample consists of roughly 250,000 clones, approximately 84% of them appearing once. The rearrangement links TRBV4-3 to TRBJ2-7; 10 bases are a match to TRBD2. Sequencing input: PBMCs. The origin of this receptor is a woman aged 40 to 50 in good health and CMV-seropositive. The CDR3 DNA reads TGCGCCAGCAGCCAAGAATGGGCTAGCGGGAGTTACGAGCAGTACTTC. It yields the protein CASSQEWASGSYEQYF.